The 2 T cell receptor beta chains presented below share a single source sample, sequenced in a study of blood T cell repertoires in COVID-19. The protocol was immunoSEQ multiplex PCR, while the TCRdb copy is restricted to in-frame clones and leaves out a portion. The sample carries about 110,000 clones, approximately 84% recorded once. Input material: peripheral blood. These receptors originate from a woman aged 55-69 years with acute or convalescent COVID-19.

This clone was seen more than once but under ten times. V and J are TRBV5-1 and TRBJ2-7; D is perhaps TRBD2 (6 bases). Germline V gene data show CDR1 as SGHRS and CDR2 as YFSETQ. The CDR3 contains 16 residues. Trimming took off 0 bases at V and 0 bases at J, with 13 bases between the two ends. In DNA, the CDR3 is TGCGCCAGCAGCTTGGGCAGTGCGGGGCGCTCCTACGAGCAGTACTTC. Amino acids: CASSLGSAGRSYEQYF.

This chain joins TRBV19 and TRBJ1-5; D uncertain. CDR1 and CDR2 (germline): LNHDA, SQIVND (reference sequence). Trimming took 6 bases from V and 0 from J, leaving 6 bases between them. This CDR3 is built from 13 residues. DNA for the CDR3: TGTGCCAGTAGCGTAATTAGCAATCAGCCCCAGCATTTT. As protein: CASSVISNQPQHF.